One and the same sample provided the 21 T cell receptor beta chains below, sequenced in a study of cytomegalovirus exposure and HLA in healthy donors. The data were produced by immunoSEQ multiplex PCR, yet TCRdb's version contains in-frame clones alone and is incomplete. Of about 240,000 clones in the sample, approximately 84% are singletons; the top ten hold 0.95% to 1.5%. Sequencing was carried out using PBMCs. These receptors originate from a woman in her twenties or thirties in good health and CMV-seropositive.

In this sample, this clone turned up a few times. The V and J genes are TRBV28 and TRBJ1-2, with a weak D call TRBD1 (5 bases). With 2 bases removed from V and 7 bases from J, the gap between germline ends came to 11 bases. There are 13 residues in the CDR3. Germline assignment: CDR1 MDHEN and CDR2 SYDVKM. CDR3 sequence: CASSLRGPAGYTF. As DNA, the CDR3 is TGTGCCAGCAGTTTAAGGGGCCCGGCTGGCTACACCTTC.

The chain combines TRBV5-1 with TRBJ1-1, with D perhaps TRBD1 (6 bases). Trimming removed 4 bases from V and 4 bases from J, with 14 bases in between. Germline loops: CDR1 SGHRS, CDR2 YFSETQ. The CDR3 contains 14 residues. CDR3 bases: TGCGCCAGCAGCCCGGGGACATATTCCACTGAAGCTTTCTTT. It translates to CASSPGTYSTEAFF.

The CDR3 spells CASSKPGTPPSGELFF. CDR3 nucleotide sequence: TGTGCCAGCAGCAAACCCGGGACACCGCCCAGCGGGGAGCTGTTTTTT. This chain connects TRBV27 to TRBJ2-2; a weak D match, TRBD1 (6 bases). This CDR3 comprises 16 residues. Trimming took off 6 bases at V and 7 bases at J, with 21 bases between the two ends. Per germline, CDR1 MNHEY and CDR2 SMNVEV (reference sequence).

The J gene is TRBJ2-3, the V gene TRBV6-6; D gene uncertain. Trimming stripped 6 bases from V and 3 bases from J, with 4 bases between. The CDR3 is made up of 11 amino acids. Per the germline V gene, CDR1 is MNHNY and CDR2 is SVGAGI (reference sequence). The CDR3 loop reads CASSQTDTQYF. The DNA of the CDR3 is TGTGCCAGCAGCCAGACAGATACGCAGTATTTT.

The rearrangement joins TRBV2 to TRBJ1-1; perhaps TRBD1 as D (5 bases). CDR1 SNHLY and CDR2 FYNNEI come from the germline V gene. Trimming left V 6 bases short and J 8 bases short, with 10 bases between. This CDR3 comprises 11 residues. As DNA, the CDR3 is TGTGCCAGCAGCCGGGAGGGGGAAGCTTTCTTT. The encoded protein is CASSREGEAFF.

The chain has TRBV6-5 and TRBJ2-2; TRBD2 might be the D (6 bases). The CDR3 contains 14 residues. V lost 6 bases to trimming and J lost 4 bases, with 12 bases between them. Germline CDR1 MNHEY, CDR2 SVGAGI. This chain's CDR3 is CASRGRELTGELFF. Written as DNA, the CDR3 is TGTGCCAGCAGAGGTCGGGAGCTCACCGGGGAGCTGTTTTTT.

The V call is TRBV6-6, the J call TRBJ2-1; possibly TRBD2 for D (6 bases). Trimming stripped 6 bases from V and 6 bases from J, with 21 bases between. The CDR3 is 16 residues long. CDR1 is MNHNY, CDR2 SVGAGI, per germline (reference sequence). The CDR3 loop reads CASRHTPRGGPNEQFF. CDR3 coding DNA: TGTGCCAGCAGGCACACCCCGAGGGGAGGACCCAATGAGCAGTTCTTC.

V gene TRBV5-1 combines with J gene TRBJ2-1, with 12 nucleotides matching TRBD2. Germline assignment: CDR1 SGHRS and CDR2 YFSETQ. The CDR3 has 16 residues. Trimming at V came to 3 bases and at J to 1 base, leaving 2 bases not matched to a gene. The CDR3, as DNA: TGCGCCAGCAGCTCCACTAGCGGGAGGTCCTACAATGAGCAGTTCTTC. Translation: CASSSTSGRSYNEQFF.

The gene calls are TRBV5-1 and TRBJ1-4; tentatively, D is TRBD1 (6 bases). Germline loops: CDR1 SGHRS, CDR2 YFSETQ. The V end lost 4 bases, the J end lost 6 bases, and 13 bases lay between the germline ends. CDR3 length equals 14 residues. DNA of the CDR3: TGCGCCAGCAGCATCACAGGGATGGATGAAAAACTGTTTTTT. Residues: CASSITGMDEKLFF.

The chain has TRBV6-1 and TRBJ2-7; TRBD2 matches 9 bases. CDR1 and CDR2 (germline): MNHNS, SASEGT. The CDR3 spans 19 residues. After removal of 0 bases from V and 0 bases from J, the junction contained 12 bases not matched to a gene. The CDR3 is CASSEARVTSGSLSYEQYF. The CDR3 DNA reads as TGTGCCAGCAGTGAAGCACGAGTAACTAGCGGGTCTCTCTCCTACGAGCAGTACTTC.

The rearrangement uses TRBV4-2 and TRBJ2-1; the D is unclear. Between the trimmed V and J ends, which lost 0 bases and 8 bases, there was a span of 17 bases. Germline values: CDR1 LGHNA, CDR2 YNFKEQ. The length of the CDR3 is 16 residues. The CDR3: CASSQEARLLFYEQFF. The DNA for the CDR3 is TGTGCCAGCAGCCAAGAAGCGCGCTTACTGTTCTATGAGCAGTTCTTC.

V is TRBV4-1 and J is TRBJ1-2, with D tentatively TRBD1 (5 bases). Between the trimmed V and J ends, which lost 1 base and 7 bases, there was a span of 16 bases. Germline V gene data show CDR1 as MGHRA and CDR2 as YSYEKL. CDR3 length: 15 residues. CDR3 nucleotide sequence: TGCGCCAGCAGCCAAGTTCCGGGAGTGGGGGGTGGCTACACCTTC. Its protein product is CASSQVPGVGGGYTF.

The chain is built from TRBV5-1 and TRBJ1-2; tentatively, D is TRBD1 (6 bases). Germline CDR1 reads SGHRS; CDR2 reads YFSETQ. Trimming left V 3 bases short and J 7 bases short, with 13 bases between. This CDR3 spans 13 amino acids. The CDR3 here is CASSWGQEGGYTF. CDR3 in DNA: TGCGCCAGCAGCTGGGGGCAGGAAGGTGGCTACACCTTC.

This chain links TRBV2 with TRBJ2-5; 14 bases are a match to TRBD2. CDR1 SNHLY and CDR2 FYNNEI come from the germline V gene. The CDR3 consists of 15 residues. The trim removed 6 bases at V and 3 bases at J, leaving 3 bases unmatched. CDR3 nucleotide sequence: TGTGCCAGCAGCCAGGGACTAGCGGGAGAAGAGACCCAGTACTTC. It translates to CASSQGLAGEETQYF.

The V and J genes are TRBV12-1 and TRBJ2-1; no DNA check was done on the table's D call, TRBD2. TRBV12-1 corresponds to a pseudogene. This CDR3 region has 16 residues. The CDR3 reads CASSSERETSYNEQFF. CDR3 in DNA: TGTGCCAGCAGCTCGGAGCGGGAGACCTCCTACAATGAGCAGTTCTTC.

The V gene is TRBV19, the J gene TRBJ2-1; TRBD1 agrees at 7 bases. There are 15 residues in the CDR3. Germline assignment: CDR1 LNHDA and CDR2 SQIVND (reference sequence). V trimming: 4 bases; J trimming: 4 bases; junction bases outside the gene matches: 7. CDR3 region: CASSRTGTEYNEQFF. The CDR3 coding sequence is TGTGCCAGTAGTAGAACCGGGACAGAATACAATGAGCAGTTCTTC.

The V gene is TRBV28, the J gene TRBJ1-2; possibly TRBD1 for D (6 bases). CDR1 and CDR2 (germline): MDHEN, SYDVKM. V lost 7 bases to trimming and J lost 0 bases, with 18 bases between them. The CDR3 spans 16 residues. The chain's CDR3 is CASTPGRGVSNYGYTF. The CDR3 DNA follows: TGTGCCAGCACCCCGGGCAGGGGAGTCTCTAACTATGGCTACACCTTC.

Remarks on this clone: The germline gene is not matched at one end of the junction; a read error may be the cause. The V call is TRBV6-1, the J call TRBJ2-1; 10 bases align to TRBD2. Per the germline V gene, CDR1 is MNHNS and CDR2 is SASEGT. The CDR3 is made up of 11 amino acids. The CDR3 DNA follows: TGTGCCAGCAGGGAAGCGGGAGGGCCTGTCTTC. Its translation: CASREAGGPVF.

This clone was observed once. The chain links TRBV2 to TRBJ2-3, with 12 positions matching TRBD1. J was trimmed by 5 bases and V by 8 bases; bases with no gene match: 14. CDR3 size: 17 residues. Germline V gene data show CDR1 as SNHLY and CDR2 as FYNNEI. For the CDR3, the DNA is TGTGCCAGCGCGACCCGCGGCGGGACAGGGGGCAGAGATACGCAGTATTTT. It translates to CASATRGGTGGRDTQYF.

The rearrangement uses TRBV9 and TRBJ1-1, with D perhaps matching TRBD1 (6 bases). Germline CDR1 reads SGDLS; CDR2 reads YYNGEE. V lost 0 bases and J 1 base, leaving 19 bases between the germline ends. This CDR3 comprises 18 residues. CDR3 residues: CASSVGSQGSLENTEAFF. Here the CDR3 DNA reads TGTGCCAGCAGCGTAGGGTCCCAGGGGTCCTTGGAGAACACTGAAGCTTTCTTT. Full variable domain (rest looked up from reference TRBV9 and TRBJ1-1): DSGVTQTPKHLITATGQRVTLRCSPRSGDLSVYWYQQSLDQGLQFLIQYYNGEERAKGNILERFSAQQFPDLHSELNLSSLELGDSALYFCASSVGSQGSLENTEAFFGQGTRLTVV.

The CDR3 DNA reads TGTGCCAGCACCATAGGGGTTGGCGCAGATACGCAGTATTTT. Protein sequence: CASTIGVGADTQYF. The chain carries TRBV11-3 and TRBJ2-3, with a tentative D call TRBD1 (5 bases). This CDR3 has 14 residues. Germline CDR1 and CDR2: SGHNT and YENEEA. V dropped 7 bases and J dropped 4 bases, with 15 bases sitting between them.